The next 14 T cell receptor beta chains were all read from a single sample in a study of tumor-infiltrating lymphocytes in primary liver carcinoma. The authors made TCR beta cDNA from 400 to 600 ng total RNA with a constant-region primer. Slightly modified ARM-PCR with three nested multiplex PCR rounds yielded TCR beta libraries. Forward primers for TRBV1-TRBV30 and a C-beta reverse primer served the first two PCR rounds, at roughly 10 cycles each. MiXCR was run by TCRdb on the multiplex PCR reads, yielding one entry per CDR3 protein. The sample lists approximately 54,000 distinct CDR3 sequences, around 79% seen once, with under 30% in the top ten. The source material, 20-30 mg of unsorted bulk tissue, was used to co-extract RNA and DNA. Sequencing used liver tumor tissue from sampling region 2. Described subset: tumor region T2, inferior pole. All receptors derive from a man aged 40-50 years with primary liver carcinoma and hepatitis B virus infection.

Comments on this clonotype: The conserved final phenylalanine or tryptophan is absent from the CDR3, which likely points to a read error. The rearrangement joins TRBV29-1 to TRBJ2-2, with D possibly TRBD2 on 5 matching bases. V lost 6 bases to trimming and J lost 5 bases, with 13 bases between them. CDR1 and CDR2 (germline): SQVTM, ANQGSEA. The CDR3 loop spans 13 amino acids. CDR3 nucleotide sequence: TGCAGCGTGCCACGGGGAACTACCGGGGAGCTGTTTTAT. Translation: CSVPRGTTGELFY.

With respect to this clonotype: The junction does not match germline at one end; this may be a read error. V is TRBV2 and J is TRBJ2-7; the D is unclear. This CDR3 has 16 amino acids. Germline V CDR1 and CDR2: SNHLY, FYNNEI. The CDR3 sequence: CASSKALFVAPYEQYF. CDR3 in DNA: TGTGCCAGCAGTAAAGCCCTCTTTGTAGCCCCCTACGAGCAGTACTTC.

This clonotype appeared many times. This rearrangement joins TRBV28 to TRBJ1-4; no reliable D call. The germline CDR1 and CDR2 sequences are MDHEN and SYDVKM. V was cut by 3 bases and J by 7 bases, with 6 bases left in between. This CDR3 spans 12 amino acids. The CDR3 DNA sequence: TGTGCCAGCAGTTTGAAGCGTGAAAAACTGTTTTTT. This sequence encodes CASSLKREKLFF.

Points on this clonotype: A much bigger clone sits one base away, suggesting this may be a read error. This chain connects TRBV7-9 to TRBJ1-1; no clear D. This CDR3 is 13 amino acids long. In germline, CDR1 is SEHNR, CDR2 FQNEAQ (reference sequence). CDR3 in DNA: TGTGCCATCAGCTTAGTATCTTCCACTGAAGCTTTCTTT. Encoded protein: CAISLVSSTEAFF.

Comment on this clonotype: One junction end does not reproduce the germline sequence, and a read error may be involved. The chain carries TRBV5-6 and TRBJ1-1, with D perhaps matching TRBD1 (6 bases). CDR3 length: 17 residues. From germline, CDR1 is SGHDT and CDR2 YYEEEE. This CDR3 is CTSGLDSTRRGATEAFF. CDR3 nucleotide sequence: TGTACCAGCGGCTTGGATAGTACGAGAAGGGGGGCCACTGAAGCTTTCTTT.

Comment on this clonotype: Likely a read error: the CDR3 ends without its conserved phenylalanine or tryptophan. The V call is TRBV10-1, the J call TRBJ2-1; 16 positions match TRBD2. Germline V gene lookup returns CDR1 WNHNN and CDR2 SYGVQD (reference sequence). V shed 3 bases and J 7 bases; nucleotides not matched to a gene: 12. This CDR3 is 19 amino acids long. The chain's CDR3 is CASSDMGLAGGMRMNEQFL. The CDR3 DNA is TGCGCCAGCAGTGACATGGGACTAGCGGGAGGGATGCGAATGAATGAGCAGTTCTTA.

Concerning this clonotype: Sequence at one end of the junction differs from germline and may be a read error. V and J are TRBV30 and TRBJ1-2; D uncertain. Germline values: CDR1 GTSNPN, CDR2 SVGIG (reference sequence). The CDR3 totals 14 residues. The CDR3 DNA sequence: TGTGCCCGGATAAGTTTGGGTTTTAACTATGGCAACACCTTC. It encodes CARISLGFNYGNTF.

This clonotype was observed once. Germline is not matched at one junction end, which may reflect a read error. The CDR3 DNA sequence: TGTGCCAGTACCTGCTCAGGGAGGAACATCGGGGAGCTGTTTTTT. The encoded protein is CASTCSGRNIGELFF. The chain links TRBV19 to TRBJ2-2, with a possible D match to TRBD2 (6 bases). The CDR3 has 15 amino acids. Germline lookup yields CDR1 LNHDA and CDR2 SQIVND (reference sequence).

A single count supports this clonotype. At one end, the junction sequence differs from germline, possibly due to a read error. The genes are TRBV29-1 and TRBJ1-1, with D perhaps TRBD1 (5 bases). The CDR3 consists of 11 residues. Germline-derived CDR1 and CDR2 are SQVTM and ANQGSEA. The DNA for the CDR3 is TGCAGCGCTATGGGGGAGACAGAAGCCTTCTTT. Protein sequence: CSAMGETEAFF.

Details on this clonotype: This sequence may be a read error, since a much larger clone differs from it by one base. The chain carries TRBV7-9 and TRBJ2-2; D is ambiguous. With 6 bases removed from V and 4 bases from J, the gap between germline ends came to 12 bases. The CDR3 is 14 residues long. Germline V gene lookup returns CDR1 SEHNR and CDR2 FQNEAQ (reference sequence). This CDR3 is CASRLTTSTGELFF. CDR3 coding DNA: TGTGCCAGCAGGTTAACAACGAGCACCGGGGAGCTGTTTTTT.

A remark on this clonotype: A read error may produce the germline difference seen at one junction end. The chain joins TRBV13 to TRBJ2-5, with 11 bases matching TRBD2. This CDR3 spans 15 amino acids. Germline CDR1 is PRHDT and CDR2 is FYEKMQ (reference sequence). Written as DNA, the CDR3 is TGTGTCAGCAGCTTACTAGCGGGAGTGGGAGAGACCCATTACTTC. This codes for CVSSLLAGVGETHYF.

This clonotype was counted at least ten times. The rearrangement joins TRBV6-2 or TRBV6-3 to TRBJ2-7, with TRBD1 identical over 8 bases. Unmatched junction bases numbered 8, after V lost 10 bases and J lost 0 bases. CDR3 length: 14 amino acids. Germline-derived CDR1 and CDR2 are MNHEY and SVGEGT. The chain's CDR3 is CATMEDRDSYEQYF. As DNA, the CDR3 is TGTGCCACCATGGAGGACAGGGACTCCTACGAGCAGTACTTC.

About this clonotype: This could be a read error, since a much larger clone is one nucleotide away. The chain uses TRBV2 and TRBJ2-7, with 8 bases lining up with TRBD2. Per the germline V gene, CDR1 is SNHLY and CDR2 is FYNNEI. The CDR3 has 14 amino acids. CDR3 sequence (DNA): TGTGCCAGGAGTGCTGATAGCGGGAACTACGAGCAGTACTTC. It translates to CARSADSGNYEQYF. The full variable domain, with the rest looked up from reference TRBV2 and TRBJ2-7, is EPEVTQTPSHQVTQMGQEVILRCVPISNHLYFYWYRQILGQKVEFLVSFYNNEISEKSEIFDDQFSVERPDGSNFTLKIRSTKLEDSAMYFCARSADSGNYEQYFGPGTRLTVT.

A remark on this clonotype: This CDR3 fails to terminate in the conserved phenylalanine or tryptophan, so it likely reflects a read error. V usage is TRBV11-3 and J usage is TRBJ2-6; D perhaps matches TRBD2 (6 bases). The CDR3 contains 19 residues. Germline loops: CDR1 SGHNT, CDR2 YENEEA. In nucleotides, the CDR3 is TGTGCCAGCAGCCCCCGGGGGAGCGGTGTTAACTATGGGGCCAACTTCCTGACTTTA. This gives the protein CASSPRGSGVNYGANFLTL.